These T cell receptor beta chains were read from a single sample in a study of cytomegalovirus exposure and HLA in healthy donors. Clones were read by immunoSEQ multiplex PCR, and TCRdb kept only the in-frame ones, dropping some. Of tens of thousands of clones in the sample, roughly 80% were seen once. Material for sequencing was PBMCs. All receptors derive from a girl aged 2 to 9 in good health and CMV-seropositive. CDR3s include the opening cysteine and the closing phenylalanine or tryptophan. A D gene is named only where the DNA matches it firmly. Some rows have no size entry. The others give once, few or many, or a class for an expanded clone.

j_gene,v_gene,abundance,d_gene,CDR3aa,CDR3nt
TRBJ1-2,TRBV6-1,NA,NA,CASSPTVLYGYTF,TGTGCCAGCAGTCCGACAGTACTATATGGCTACACCTTC
TRBJ1-5,TRBV4-3,NA,NA,CASSQDGEARQPQHF,TGCGCCAGCAGCCAAGACGGGGAGGCGCGTCAGCCCCAGCATTTT
TRBJ1-3,TRBV6-5,NA,NA,CASSYEAGGNTIYF,TGTGCCAGCAGTTACGAGGCGGGCGGAAACACCATATATTTT
TRBJ2-3,TRBV7-9,NA,NA,CASSLGQGIDTQYF,TGTGCCAGCAGCTTAGGCCAGGGAATAGATACGCAGTATTTT
TRBJ2-2,TRBV13,NA,NA,CASSLGLAAPSHTGELFF,TGTGCCAGCAGCTTAGGCCTGGCGGCACCCTCACACACCGGGGAGCTGTTTTTT
TRBJ2-7,TRBV7-9,NA,TRBD1,CASSPGGQGSYEQYF,TGTGCCAGCAGCCCGGGGGGACAGGGCTCCTACGAGCAGTACTTC
TRBJ1-4,TRBV4-1,NA,NA,CASSQVGGPANEKLFF,TGCGCCAGCAGCCAAGTCGGGGGGCCTGCTAATGAAAAACTGTTTTTT
TRBJ1-2,TRBV10-2,NA,TRBD1,CASSDRVNYGYTF,TGCGCCAGCTCCGACAGGGTTAACTATGGCTACACCTTC
TRBJ1-1,TRBV7-8,NA,NA,CASSLRLNTEAFF,TGTGCCAGCAGCTTACGGTTGAACACTGAAGCTTTCTTT
TRBJ2-7,TRBV28,NA,TRBD2,CASSSPGTSREQYF,TGTGCCAGCAGTTCCCCAGGGACTAGTCGTGAGCAGTACTTC
TRBJ1-2,TRBV28,NA,NA,CASSPGGSRGYTF,TGTGCCAGCAGTCCCGGGGGGTCTCGTGGCTACACCTTC
TRBJ2-7,TRBV6-5,NA,NA,CASSYSSDSYEQYF,TGTGCCAGCAGTTACTCTAGCGACTCCTACGAGCAGTACTTC
TRBJ2-1,TRBV5-1,NA,TRBD2,CASSRGLAGDNEQFF,TGCGCCAGCAGCCGAGGACTAGCGGGAGATAATGAGCAGTTCTTC
TRBJ1-3,TRBV7-9,NA,TRBD1,CASSLEGTVLSGNTIYF,TGTGCCAGCAGCTTAGAAGGGACAGTCCTCTCTGGAAACACCATATATTTT
TRBJ2-5,TRBV4-1,NA,TRBD2,CASSQNRASGAETQYF,TGCGCCAGCAGCCAAAACCGAGCTAGCGGGGCGGAGACCCAGTACTTC
TRBJ1-1,TRBV30,NA,NA,CAWSVEPEAFF,TGTGCCTGGAGTGTAGAGCCTGAAGCTTTCTTT
TRBJ1-2,TRBV7-9,NA,NA,CASSLQGFEGYTF,TGTGCCAGCAGCCTACAGGGATTCGAGGGCTACACCTTC
TRBJ1-1,TRBV29-1,NA,TRBD1,CSVDPNGQANTEAFF,TGCAGCGTTGACCCCAATGGACAGGCGAACACTGAAGCTTTCTTT
TRBJ1-4,TRBV29-1,few,NA,CSVAVERATNEKLFF,TGCAGCGTTGCCGTAGAACGAGCAACTAATGAAAAACTGTTTTTT
TRBJ1-2,TRBV5-8,NA,NA,CASSLQGDGYTF,TGTGCCAGCAGCCTACAGGGAGATGGCTACACCTTC
TRBJ1-2,TRBV18,NA,NA,CASSPGGFGGYTF,TGTGCCAGCTCACCAGGCGGATTCGGTGGCTACACCTTC
TRBJ2-3,TRBV10-1,NA,NA,CARDLLGDTQYF,TGCGCCAGGGATTTACTAGGGGATACGCAGTATTTT
TRBJ2-5,TRBV29-1,once,NA,CSVEGPGMVETQYF,TGCAGCGTTGAGGGTCCAGGGATGGTAGAGACCCAGTACTTC
TRBJ1-4,TRBV5-6,NA,NA,CASSSSESEDNEKLFF,TGTGCCAGCAGCTCCTCGGAGTCCGAAGATAATGAAAAACTGTTTTTT
TRBJ2-5,TRBV7-9,NA,NA,CASSLPNRETQYF,TGTGCCAGCAGCTTACCAAACAGGGAGACCCAGTACTTC
TRBJ2-7,TRBV6-5,NA,NA,CASSYRLPQGQYF,TGTGCCAGCAGTTACCGACTGCCCCAAGGGCAGTACTTC
TRBJ2-1,TRBV11-2,NA,NA,CASSFEGRGNEQFF,TGTGCCAGCAGCTTCGAAGGGCGGGGCAATGAGCAGTTCTTC
TRBJ2-1,TRBV9,NA,TRBD2,CASSVASGGTFEQFF,TGTGCCAGCAGCGTAGCGTCGGGAGGGACATTTGAGCAGTTCTTC
TRBJ1-3,TRBV30,few,NA,CAWSGRVLSGNTIYF,TGTGCCTGGAGTGGCAGGGTGCTTAGTGGAAACACCATATATTTT
TRBJ2-1,TRBV27,NA,NA,CASSLLKYNEQFF,TGTGCCAGCAGTCTCCTAAAGTACAATGAGCAGTTCTTC
TRBJ1-1,TRBV28,NA,NA,CASIGPPTNTEAFF,TGTGCCAGCATTGGGCCGCCTACGAACACTGAAGCTTTCTTT
TRBJ2-5,TRBV30,NA,NA,CAWSGPEMETQYF,TGTGCCTGGAGTGGGCCGGAGATGGAGACCCAGTACTTC